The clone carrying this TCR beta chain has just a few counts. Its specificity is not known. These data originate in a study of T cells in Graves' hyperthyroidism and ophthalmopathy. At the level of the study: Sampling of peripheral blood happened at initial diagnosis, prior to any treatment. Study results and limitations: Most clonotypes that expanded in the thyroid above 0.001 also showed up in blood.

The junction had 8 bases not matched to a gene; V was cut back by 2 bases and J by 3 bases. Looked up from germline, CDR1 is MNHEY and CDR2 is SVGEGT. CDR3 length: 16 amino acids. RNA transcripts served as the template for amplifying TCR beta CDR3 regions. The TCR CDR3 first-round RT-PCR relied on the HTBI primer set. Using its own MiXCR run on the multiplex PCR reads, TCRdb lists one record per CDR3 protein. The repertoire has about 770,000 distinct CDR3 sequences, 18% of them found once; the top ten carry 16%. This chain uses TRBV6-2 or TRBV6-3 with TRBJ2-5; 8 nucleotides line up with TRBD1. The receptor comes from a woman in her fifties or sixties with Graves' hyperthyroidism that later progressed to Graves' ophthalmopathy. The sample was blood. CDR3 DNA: TGTGCCAGCAGTTACCTCCCGCAGGGGGCCAAAGAGACCCAGTACTTC. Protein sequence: CASSYLPQGAKETQYF.